These 18 T cell receptor beta chains originate from one sample sequenced in a study of blood T cells in healthy people across ages. Primed by a sample-barcoded 5' primer and a J-beta primer mix, a second PCR proceeded for 7 to 11 cycles. TCRdb itself ran the 5' RACE reads through MiXCR, one entry per CDR3 protein. The sample includes around 1,600,000 distinct CDR3 sequences, 35% to 45% of them seen just once. The material sequenced was blood. The origin of the receptors is a woman under 30 in good health.

V usage is TRBV7-9 and J usage is TRBJ1-1; D unresolved. V was cut by 7 bases and J by 3 bases, with 9 bases left in between. The CDR3 has 12 residues. Germline CDR1 reads SEHNR; CDR2 reads FQNEAQ (reference sequence). CDR3 loop: CASIIGDTEAFF. CDR3 in DNA: TGTGCCAGCATTATCGGGGACACTGAAGCTTTCTTT. Combining the CDR3 with reference TRBV7-9 and TRBJ1-1 gives the whole variable domain DTGVSQNPRHKITKRGQNVTFRCDPISEHNRLYWYRQTLGQGPEFLTYFQNEAQLEKSRLLSDRFSAERPKGSFSTLEIQRTEQGDSAMYLCASIIGDTEAFFGQGTRLTVV.

V is TRBV29-1 and J is TRBJ2-1; D might be TRBD1 (6 bases). This CDR3 is 15 amino acids long. V was pared by 5 bases and J by 0 bases, with 14 bases between. The germline V gene encodes CDR1 SQVTM and CDR2 ANQGSEA. The CDR3 bases are TGCAGCGTTTCCCGGGACACTTCCTCCTACAATGAGCAGTTCTTC. Translation: CSVSRDTSSYNEQFF.

The chain carries TRBV2 and TRBJ1-4; 7 bases line up with TRBD1. This CDR3 has 13 residues. J gave up 4 bases and V 11 bases, and 7 bases lay outside the gene matches. Germline V CDR1 and CDR2: SNHLY, FYNNEI. The CDR3 is CASRDSVNEKLFF. CDR3 coding DNA: TGTGCCTCCCGGGACAGCGTTAATGAAAAACTGTTTTTT.

The chain is built from TRBV29-1 and TRBJ2-5; no firm D call. Per germline, CDR1 SQVTM and CDR2 ANQGSEA. The germline V and J ends were trimmed by 4 bases and 5 bases, with 14 bases remaining between them. The CDR3 runs to 13 residues. CDR3 DNA: TGCAGCGTTGTAGGTCACCCTAGGGAGACCCAGTACTTC. Translating it yields CSVVGHPRETQYF.

This clonotype turned up a few times. The chain uses TRBV27 and TRBJ2-3, with D maybe TRBD1 (6 bases). Trimming removed 2 bases at V and 11 bases at J, with 14 bases between. The CDR3 contains 13 residues. Per germline, CDR1 MNHEY and CDR2 SMNVEV (reference sequence). Here the CDR3 reads CASSLNLAGEQYF. CDR3 bases: TGTGCCAGCAGTTTAAATCTGGCAGGGGAGCAGTATTTT.

The chain recombines TRBV28 with TRBJ2-7; D ambiguous. The DNA end is more similar to TRBJ2-5, so the J call may be wrong. Germline assignment: CDR1 MDHEN and CDR2 SYDVKM. The CDR3 runs 13 residues. CDR3 loop: CASSPLDEETQYF. The CDR3 DNA reads TGTGCCAGCAGTCCACTGGACGAGGAGACCCAGTACTTC.

The rearrangement uses TRBV10-3 and TRBJ1-1; 12 nucleotides match TRBD1. The V gene end was trimmed by 3 bases and the J gene end by 10 bases; junction bases not matched to a gene: 6. The CDR3 is 14 amino acids. Per the germline V gene, CDR1 is ENHRY and CDR2 is SYGVKD. Here the CDR3 DNA reads TGTGCCATCAGTGATGGGACAGGGGGCCGTGGAGCTTTCTTT. Translating gives CAISDGTGGRGAFF.

This clonotype was seen a few times. The CDR3 nucleotides read TGCAGTGCCGGCATGGCCTACAATGAGCAGTTCTTC. This encodes CSAGMAYNEQFF. The chain employs TRBV20-1 and TRBJ2-1; D not certain. The CDR3 runs to 12 residues. V shed 6 bases and J shed 2 bases, with 8 bases lying between them. Germline CDR1 and CDR2: DFQATT and SNEGSKA (reference sequence).

The J gene is TRBJ2-3, the V gene TRBV29-1, with 14 bases identical to TRBD2. The CDR3 extends over 15 amino acids. From germline, CDR1 is SQVTM and CDR2 ANQGSEA. The ends lost 6 bases at V and 11 bases at J; junction bases unmatched: 13. CDR3 coding DNA: TGCAGCGTCTCCTCCCGACTAGCGGGGGGGCGGGGGCAGTATTTT. Translating gives CSVSSRLAGGRGQYF.

The CDR3, as DNA: TGCAGTGCCAGGTATAGCGGTGGCAATCAGCCCCAGCATTTT. Residues: CSARYSGGNQPQHF. The gene calls are TRBV20-1 and TRBJ1-5; D is undetermined. The length of the CDR3 is 14 residues. V lost 6 bases and J lost 2, with 14 bases in between. Germline V CDR1 and CDR2: DFQATT, SNEGSKA (reference sequence).

This clonotype was counted ten times or more. The V and J genes are TRBV20-1 and TRBJ2-7; TRBD2 agrees at 10 bases. Germline V gene sequence: CDR1 DFQATT, CDR2 SNEGSKA (reference sequence). After removal of 4 bases from V and 7 bases from J, the junction contained 4 bases not matched to a gene. CDR3 length: 12 residues. CDR3 protein: CSATPLAGEQYF. The DNA for the CDR3 is TGCAGTGCTACCCCACTAGCGGGAGAGCAGTACTTC.

The genes are TRBV4-1 and TRBJ2-1; D possibly corresponds to TRBD1 (6 bases). Germline V gene data show CDR1 as MGHRA and CDR2 as YSYEKL. V was clipped by 1 base and J by 2 bases, with 12 bases between them. The CDR3 has 16 amino acids. Here the CDR3 reads CASSQAPGVPYNEQFF. As DNA, the CDR3 is TGCGCCAGCAGCCAAGCCCCAGGGGTCCCCTACAATGAGCAGTTCTTC.

This sequence joins TRBV6-2 or TRBV6-3 and TRBJ2-7; TRBD2 matches at 9 bases. Germline CDR1 and CDR2: MNHEY and SVGEGT. The V and J ends lost 2 bases and 0 bases, in that order; junction bases with no gene match: 8. This CDR3 contains 17 residues. CDR3 sequence: CASSYGGLAGSSYEQYF. CDR3 sequence (DNA): TGTGCCAGCAGTTACGGCGGGCTAGCGGGAAGCTCCTACGAGCAGTACTTC.

The chain combines TRBV18 with TRBJ2-1; 7 bases align to TRBD1. Germline V CDR1 and CDR2: KGHSH, LQKENI. V dropped 3 bases and J dropped 14; count of bases not matched to a gene: 16. This CDR3 has 15 amino acids. CDR3 sequence (DNA): TGTGCCAGCTCACCGAAAGGGGGCGGTGGTCCGCAGGAGTTCTTC. Its translation: CASSPKGGGGPQEFF.

This clonotype has only a few counts. This sequence joins TRBV4-2 and TRBJ1-1; weak D call: TRBD1 (6 bases). CDR1 is LGHNA, CDR2 YNFKEQ, per germline. V lost 0 bases to trimming and J lost 2 bases, with 13 bases between them. This CDR3 comprises 16 residues. The CDR3 reads CASSQETGTTNTEAFF. CDR3 DNA: TGTGCCAGCAGCCAAGAGACCGGGACAACCAACACTGAAGCTTTCTTT.

A few counts support this clonotype. Sequence at one end of the junction differs from germline and may be a read error. The V and J genes are TRBV12-3 or TRBV12-4 and TRBJ1-5; D gene unclear. CDR3 length: 13 residues. The chain's CDR3 is CASTLSREQPQHF. CDR3 nucleotide sequence: TGTGCCAGCACTTTATCCCGGGAGCAGCCCCAGCATTTT.

This chain joins TRBV29-1 and TRBJ2-7; D could derive from TRBD1 or TRBD2 (5 bases each). V was shortened by 8 bases and J by 4 bases, with 15 bases between the two germline ends. The germline gives CDR1 SQVTM, CDR2 ANQGSEA. The CDR3 is 12 residues long. Here the CDR3 reads CSSWGPSYEQYF. CDR3 bases: TGCAGCTCTTGGGGACCGTCTTACGAGCAGTACTTC.

V is TRBV14 and J is TRBJ2-2; TRBD2 aligns across 8 bases. Germline V gene data show CDR1 as SGHDN and CDR2 as FVKESK. J gave up 5 bases and V 4 bases, and 6 bases lay outside the gene matches. The CDR3 runs 15 residues. The CDR3 sequence is CASSLAGLPTGELFF. DNA for the CDR3: TGTGCCAGCAGCCTAGCGGGACTACCAACCGGGGAGCTGTTTTTT.